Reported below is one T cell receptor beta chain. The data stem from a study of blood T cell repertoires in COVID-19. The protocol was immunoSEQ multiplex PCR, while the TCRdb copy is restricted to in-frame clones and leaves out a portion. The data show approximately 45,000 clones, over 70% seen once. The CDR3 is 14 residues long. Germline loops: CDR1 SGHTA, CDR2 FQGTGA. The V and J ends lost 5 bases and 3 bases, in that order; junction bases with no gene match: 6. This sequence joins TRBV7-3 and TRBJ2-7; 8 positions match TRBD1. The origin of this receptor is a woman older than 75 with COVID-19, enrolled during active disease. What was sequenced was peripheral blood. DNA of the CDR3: TGTGCCAGCAGCCCAGGACAGGGCCGCTACGAGCAGTACTTC. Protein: CASSPGQGRYEQYF.